What follows is one T cell receptor beta chain and its context. There is no known antigen for this receptor. No much larger clone exists at a distance of one base, and base qualities are not known. Samples from volunteer blood donors who had recovered from COVID-19 were contributed by a second Seattle source. Whole blood was collected in K2EDTA tubes by collaborating institutions according to the institutions' own protocols. For TCRbeta analysis, collaborators shipped samples as frozen whole blood, isolated PBMCs, or DNA extracted from either of those sample types. Sequences MNHEY (CDR1) and SVGEGT (CDR2) are obtained from the germline V gene. From the cysteine through the phenylalanine, the CDR3 covers 14 amino acids. Of the read, only the CDR3 DNA is kept; its 42 bases are in frame from base 1. A distance of 13 bases separates the germline ends of V and J, which lose 5 bases and 3 bases respectively.

The immunoSEQ Assay, a bias-controlled multiplex PCR, was used to amplify TCRbeta CDR3 regions from genomic DNA. On the study's bioinformatics: Nucleated cell counts per sample were estimated from amplification of reference gene primers within the assay. Sequence reads were collapsed and filtered to measure the absolute abundance of every unique TCRbeta CDR3 rearrangement. Productive Simpson clonality was computed per sample as the square root of Simpson's diversity index over productive rearrangements. This immuneACCESS table, as held by TCRdb, lists in-frame sequences with V and J called but not all clones. Of the missing ones, under half trace to an unresolved V gene in checked studies; the others have no known cause. That table is the source of V, J and clone size, and D and trimming were worked out from the DNA. The sample contains 200,000 or so clones, roughly 84% of them found a single time. Approximately 2% of the sample goes to the ten largest clones.

The data derive from a study of blood T cell repertoires in COVID-19 (dated by TCRdb to 2020 to 2022). In terms of the full investigation: The collaborator samples originated in the United States, Italy and Spain and spanned the acute and convalescent phases of COVID-19. A de-identified subject ID, COVID-19 status, age in years and sex were almost always included in the sample metadata. Where available, HLA class I and class II types were taken from metadata supplied by the sample provider and were not determined by assay-based typing. Samples came from the ongoing ImmuneRACE study (first 160 participants) plus 1,254 subjects from 6 global collaborators. The dataset comprised deeply sampled blood TCRbeta repertoires from subjects exposed to, actively infected with, or recovered from COVID-19. The repertoires were released in a freely available public database intended as a resource for research on the immune response to SARS-CoV-2. The prospective study material was composed of cDNA or gDNA derived from T cells, B-cell-depleted T cells, or PBMCs.

Summary of the overall study and its limitations: The amount of clinical and demographic metadata varied by source and participant and was provided uncurated.

Source material: peripheral blood. The clonotype originates from a man aged 35-49 years who had recovered from COVID-19. The chain links TRBV6-2 or TRBV6-3 with TRBJ1-2, with TRBD1 as a weak D call on 6 bases. The CDR3 amino acid sequence is: CASSDPQGYYGYTF. The nucleotide sequence reads TGTGCCAGCAGTGACCCTCAGGGGTACTATGGCTACACCTTC.